Listed below are T cell receptor beta chains from one sample, sequenced in a study of CD8 T cells in ankylosing spondylitis. TCRdb ran MiXCR on the 5' RACE reads and lists one entry per CDR3 protein. The sample lists some 200,000 distinct CDR3 sequences, 20% to 30% occurring once. The sample was blood, either unsorted or a sorted T cell fraction (not recorded which). The origin of the receptors is a male donor with ankylosing spondylitis or in good health (not recorded which). The CDR3 runs from the conserved cysteine through the conserved F or W. Size is stated for part of the rows, as once, few or many counts, or as a class when the clone is expanded.

abundance	j_gene	v_gene	CDR3aa
many	TRBJ2-1	TRBV3-1	CASSQRVNEQFF
many	TRBJ2-3	TRBV29-1	CTTNTDTQYF
many	TRBJ2-5	TRBV29-1	CSLGTGGKETQYF
NA	TRBJ2-7	TRBV20-1	CSASSLRGLAGAYEQYF
many	TRBJ1-1	TRBV20-1	CSASPAELKNTEAFF
NA	TRBJ2-2	TRBV12-3/TRBV12-4	CASSTRTGELFF
many	TRBJ2-5	TRBV5-1	CASTRGRVQETQYF
NA	TRBJ2-1	TRBV20-1	CSARGTSGRKGNEQFF
many	TRBJ1-1	TRBV10-3	CAIRERQGTNTEAFF
many	TRBJ2-1	TRBV29-1	CSVGSLAGVDNEQFF
NA	TRBJ1-3	TRBV20-1	CSAGRGVSGNTIYF
many	TRBJ2-1	TRBV20-1	CSARVDEQFF
NA	TRBJ2-3	TRBV29-1	CSVERMGDTQYF
few	TRBJ2-1	TRBV2	CASALLGREQFF
NA	TRBJ2-1	TRBV4-2	CASSQAYQDEQFF
NA	TRBJ2-2	TRBV15	CATSKAGNTGELFF
many	TRBJ2-3	TRBV7-2	CASSTRGSTDTQYF
many	TRBJ2-1	TRBV5-5	CASSLDLSWNEQFF
NA	TRBJ1-5	TRBV6-1	CASSQDRADQPQHF
few	TRBJ2-2	TRBV5-1	CASRSAGQGHGELFF
many	TRBJ2-7	TRBV10-2	CASSDLAGVSYEQYF
NA	TRBJ2-1	TRBV20-1	CSARDLEDSYNEQFF
NA	TRBJ2-3	TRBV20-1	CSAQRDTQYF
many	TRBJ2-1	TRBV4-1	CASSQDGPSGRPADNEQFF